Listed below are T cell receptor beta chains from one sample, sequenced in a study of blood T cell repertoires in COVID-19. The repertoire was sequenced with immunoSEQ multiplex PCR; TCRdb's copy has only in-frame clones and lacks some. The sample consists of some 42,000 clones, roughly 92% of them appearing once. Sequenced material: peripheral blood. These receptors all come from a man between 50 and 59 years old with active COVID-19. Both conserved end residues are part of each CDR3. D genes are given only for firm matches. Where a row states a size, it is once, few, many or the class of an expanded clone; other rows omit it.

D | J | V | size | CDR3 | DNA
- | TRBJ1-4 | TRBV30 | - | CAGRQGLGEKLFF | TGTGCCGGACGCCAGGGGTTGGGTGAAAAACTGTTTTTT
TRBD1 | TRBJ1-1 | TRBV5-8 | - | CASSPGQGPRNTEAFF | TGTGCCAGCAGCCCCGGACAGGGCCCGAGGAACACTGAAGCTTTCTTT
TRBD2 | TRBJ2-5 | TRBV2 | - | CASSDPAGRETQYF | TGTGCCAGCAGTGACCCAGCGGGACGTGAGACCCAGTACTTC
- | TRBJ2-1 | TRBV2 | - | CASRGPGGNNEQFF | TGTGCCAGCAGAGGCCCCGGCGGGAACAATGAGCAGTTCTTC
- | TRBJ2-7 | TRBV5-6 | - | CASSTSGLAAYEQYF | TGTGCCAGCAGCACATCGGGACTCGCTGCCTACGAGCAGTACTTC
- | TRBJ2-1 | TRBV3-1/TRBV3-2 | - | CASSPDFYNEQFF | TGTGCCAGCAGCCCCGACTTTTACAATGAGCAGTTCTTC
- | TRBJ2-5 | TRBV28 | - | CASKDQQGIGTQYF | TGTGCCAGCAAAGACCAGCAGGGTATTGGGACCCAGTACTTC
- | TRBJ2-5 | TRBV3-1/TRBV3-2 | - | CASGDGRIPPKETQYF | TGTGCCAGCGGGGATGGGAGGATTCCTCCTAAAGAGACCCAGTACTTC
- | TRBJ1-6 | TRBV28 | - | CASSLTGQGNSPLHF | TGTGCCAGCAGTTTAACGGGTCAGGGGAATTCACCCCTCCACTTT
- | TRBJ1-6 | TRBV27 | - | CASSPLSSYNSPLHF | TGTGCCAGCAGTCCACTGAGCTCCTATAATTCACCCCTCCACTTT
- | TRBJ1-5 | TRBV23-1 | few | CASSQSAIRQARPPYSNQPQHF | TGCGCCAGCAGTCAATCGGCAATTAGACAGGCCAGACCCCCATATAGCAATCAGCCCCAGCATTTT
- | TRBJ2-3 | TRBV5-4 | few | CASSSGAGSTDTQYF | TGTGCCAGCAGCTCCGGGGCGGGAAGCACAGATACGCAGTATTTT
- | TRBJ1-2 | TRBV7-9 | - | CASKKGWGRSFAGGYTF | TGTGCCAGCAAAAAGGGCTGGGGCAGGAGTTTTGCAGGAGGCTACACCTTC
TRBD2 | TRBJ2-2 | TRBV28 | - | CASSLLASGRGELFF | TGTGCCAGCAGTTTATTGGCTAGCGGGAGAGGGGAGCTGTTTTTT
- | TRBJ2-5 | TRBV30 | - | CAWSVRQLLETQYF | TGTGCCTGGAGTGTGCGGCAGTTACTGGAGACCCAGTACTTC
- | TRBJ1-2 | TRBV28 | - | CASTQTEFYGYTF | TGTGCCAGCACCCAAACGGAGTTCTATGGCTACACCTTC
TRBD1 | TRBJ2-1 | TRBV6-5 | - | CASSWDRGNEQFF | TGTGCCAGCAGTTGGGACAGGGGGAATGAGCAGTTCTTC
TRBD2 | TRBJ2-1 | TRBV7-3 | - | CASSSPSGREGAINEQFF | TGTGCCAGCAGCTCGCCTAGCGGGAGAGAGGGAGCAATCAATGAGCAGTTCTTC
- | TRBJ1-1 | TRBV19 | - | CASSRRGQANFPEAFF | TGTGCCAGTAGTAGGAGGGGTCAGGCGAACTTCCCTGAAGCTTTCTTT
- | TRBJ2-3 | TRBV6-4 | - | CASSDSGGLTDTQYF | TGTGCCAGCAGTGACTCGGGGGGGCTCACAGATACGCAGTATTTT
TRBD1 | TRBJ1-6 | TRBV3-1/TRBV3-2 | - | CASSQKRRTGPNSPLHF | TGTGCCAGCAGCCAAAAAAGGAGGACAGGGCCTAATTCACCCCTCCACTTT
- | TRBJ2-3 | TRBV20-1 | - | CSAIADTQYF | TGCAGTGCTATAGCGGATACGCAGTATTTT
TRBD1 | TRBJ1-2 | TRBV7-9 | - | CASSSGQGVYGYTF | TGTGCCAGCAGCTCGGGACAGGGGGTCTATGGCTACACCTTC
TRBD1 | TRBJ2-4 | TRBV27 | - | CASSPHPGTGSVAKNIQYF | TGTGCCAGCAGTCCCCATCCCGGGACAGGATCGGTCGCCAAAAACATTCAGTACTTC
TRBD1 | TRBJ1-5 | TRBV19 | - | CASSIDVGQGAAQHF | TGTGCCAGTAGTATAGATGTAGGACAGGGTGCAGCCCAGCATTTT
- | TRBJ1-3 | TRBV2 | - | CASGQDVGGNTIYF | TGTGCCAGCGGGCAGGATGTAGGTGGAAACACCATATATTTT
TRBD2 | TRBJ2-1 | TRBV5-4 | - | CASSQGTSRYNEQFF | TGTGCCAGCAGCCAAGGGACTAGTCGTTACAATGAGCAGTTCTTC
- | TRBJ1-1 | TRBV7-2 | - | CASSLSDMINTEAFF | TGTGCCAGCAGCCTGTCGGACATGATCAACACTGAAGCTTTCTTT
- | TRBJ2-5 | TRBV5-1 | - | CASTSTKGSGETQYF | TGCGCCAGCACCTCCACCAAAGGATCAGGGGAGACCCAGTACTTC
- | TRBJ1-1 | TRBV5-1 | - | CASSLSQTVQEAFF | TGCGCCAGCAGCTTGAGTCAGACAGTTCAAGAAGCTTTCTTT
TRBD1 | TRBJ2-2 | TRBV10-3 | - | CAISDQTGTNTGELFF | TGTGCCATCAGTGACCAGACAGGGACGAACACCGGGGAGCTGTTTTTT
TRBD2 | TRBJ2-7 | TRBV7-9 | - | CASSRGVAGGYEQYF | TGTGCCAGCAGCCGTGGGGTAGCGGGAGGCTACGAGCAGTACTTC
TRBD2 | TRBJ2-7 | TRBV5-5 | - | CASSSMGTSGSYEQYF | TGTGCCAGCAGCTCAATGGGGACTAGCGGCTCCTACGAGCAGTACTTC
- | TRBJ1-1 | TRBV10-1 | - | CASSVSGQYTEAFF | TGCGCCAGCAGTGTGAGTGGGCAGTACACTGAAGCTTTCTTT
TRBD1 | TRBJ2-7 | TRBV28 | - | CASSSETGGSLYEQYF | TGTGCCAGCAGTTCCGAGACAGGGGGCTCCCTCTACGAGCAGTACTTC
- | TRBJ1-3 | TRBV11-3 | - | CASSPEPGAAIYF | TGTGCCAGCAGCCCCGAGCCAGGGGCTGCCATATATTTT
- | TRBJ2-2 | TRBV11-2 | once | CASSLTGVGELFF | TGTGCCAGCAGCCTAACGGGGGTCGGGGAGCTGTTTTTT
- | TRBJ2-7 | TRBV4-2 | - | CASSQESGFAVEYF | TGTGCCAGCAGCCAAGAGTCAGGGTTCGCGGTCGAGTACTTC
TRBD2 | TRBJ2-1 | TRBV5-1 | - | CASTREGSYNEQFF | TGCGCCAGCACCCGGGAGGGGTCCTACAATGAGCAGTTCTTC
- | TRBJ2-2 | TRBV2 | - | CASRTQKTNTGELFF | TGTGCCAGCAGAACACAGAAAACCAACACCGGGGAGCTGTTTTTT
- | TRBJ2-1 | TRBV12-3/TRBV12-4 | - | CASSVGGEQFF | TGTGCCAGCAGTGTCGGGGGTGAGCAGTTCTTC
- | TRBJ2-2 | TRBV29-1 | - | CSVTANTGELFF | TGCAGCGTTACAGCGAACACCGGGGAGCTGTTTTTT
- | TRBJ2-1 | TRBV19 | - | CASSGRRSSYNEQFF | TGTGCCAGTAGCGGGCGGAGGAGCTCCTACAATGAGCAGTTCTTC
TRBD2 | TRBJ2-7 | TRBV30 | - | CAWSVLAGGYEQYF | TGTGCCTGGAGTGTATTAGCGGGAGGCTACGAGCAGTACTTC